The source of this TCR beta chain is a study of T cell clonality in common variable immunodeficiency (dated by TCRdb to the mid-2010s). For sequencing, equivalent amounts of genomic DNA were input from CVID and control samples. For every sample, a 60 bp segment covering the rearranged TCRbeta CDR3 region was amplified and then sequenced. The immunoSEQ assay, a bias-corrected multiplex PCR with high-throughput sequencing, was employed for TCRbeta amplification. Concerning the study's data processing: Each unique nucleotide sequence was treated as a clone and annotated with V, D and J genes, copy number and frequency. Sequences were labeled productive if in frame, and non-productive if out of frame or containing stop codons. As previously described, clonality was calculated on the basis of Shannon's entropy. The predicted amino acid sequences of productive clones were used to derive mean CDR3 Kyte-Doolittle hydropathy. Using the R hclust function, scaled V gene usage was clustered hierarchically with Manhattan distance and complete linkage. Clone sharing by CDR3 amino acid sequence was assessed by resampling 12 repertoires per group over 100 rounds. Repertoires were searched for 70 published EBV-specific and nearly 250 published CMV-specific TCRbeta sequences. Two CVID samples that yielded fewer than 10,000 sequences were excluded from the analysis, so fewer than 45 CVID repertoires were retained. What TCRdb holds here is the immuneACCESS table cut down to in-frame rearrangements. Part of the clones is not present; checked against another copy, under half of the missing clones reflect an unresolved V gene, and the others are unexplained. The V and J calls and clone size are taken from that table; D and trimming were inferred from the DNA. The table shows 35,000 to 50,000 clones here, with no singletons. In total, the top ten clones hold 2.5% to 3.5% of the sample.

What the authors observed across the whole study: According to the authors, finding the cause of the higher clonality in CVID would require sequencing the repertoires of T cell subpopulations. Fewer TCRbeta clones were shared among CVID subjects than among healthy controls (p < 0.0001). CVID TCRbeta sequences were reported to have fewer deletions and N-nucleotide insertions and to lack highly modified clones with 13 or more V deletions. Despite equal DNA input, controls averaged about 79,000 unique sequences per sample versus about 32,000 in CVID samples. Patient heterogeneity within the CVID cohort put limits on correlating repertoire features with clinical complications. TCRbeta clonality was higher in CVID subjects than in healthy controls (t-test p = 0.018), and the increase was most characteristic of about a third of subjects.

Trimming removed 3 bases from V and 8 bases from J; the gene matches leave 6 bases unexplained. Spanning cysteine to phenylalanine, the CDR3 consists of 15 amino acids. Part of the CDR3 DNA is given, 36 bases translated from base 1. This clone was seen repeatedly, ten times or more. Its antigen is unknown. The read halts 3 residues ahead of the CDR3 end, with the missing end drawn from the germline J gene. Both CVID patients and healthy controls were predominantly of Caucasian heritage. Heparinized peripheral whole blood samples of about 4.5 to 9 ml were collected from each donor. TCRbeta CDR3 repertoires were sequenced from genomic DNA of adults with common variable immune deficiency (CVID) and healthy adult controls. There were 22 healthy adult volunteers in the control group (roughly 12 female and some ten male), ranging in age from roughly 20 to 70 years, with a mean age of around 35. Diluted blood was density-centrifuged over Hypaque 1077 or Ficoll-Paque to isolate peripheral blood mononuclear cells. Genomic DNA was obtained from unsorted mononuclear cells using either Qiagen column purification or a centrifugation-based method.

The rearranged chain carries TRBV12-3 or TRBV12-4 and TRBJ2-1, and 11 bases in between align with TRBD2. The sequence was collected from a person aged 18 to 69 in good health. Material for sequencing was peripheral blood mononuclear cells. The CDR3 here reads CASSFLLAGADEQFF. The CDR3 DNA, read in part, is TGTGCCAGCAGTTTCTTACTAGCGGGAGCTGATGAG.